This passage covers 12 T cell receptor beta chains from one sample sequenced in a study of blood T cell repertoires in COVID-19 (dated by TCRdb to the early 2020s). The receptor library was made with the immunoSEQ multiplex PCR assay. The table was pulled from immuneACCESS by TCRdb, which kept in-frame rearrangements only. Such tables lose some clones; where checked, under half of the loss comes from unresolved V genes, and the rest has no known cause. Within this sample are roughly 200,000 clones, with about 90% of them counted one time only. The ten largest make up 2% to 2.5% of the sample. Sequenced input: PBMCs or T cells enriched from blood (not recorded which). The receptor set was obtained from a woman in her twenties or thirties who had recovered from COVID-19.

The chain employs TRBV3-1 (or the pseudogene TRBV3-2) and TRBJ2-4; 11 bases are shared with TRBD2. With V trimmed by 8 bases and J by 8 bases, 14 bases remained unmatched. Germline V gene sequence: CDR1 LGHDT, CDR2 YNNKEL (reference sequence). The length of the CDR3 is 16 residues. CDR3 in DNA: TGTGCCAGCTCCCCGCGACTAGCGGGAATGAGGGACATTCAGTACTTC. It translates to CASSPRLAGMRDIQYF.

This clone has a single count. J is TRBJ1-3 and V is TRBV4-2, with D maybe TRBD1 (5 bases). Trimming left V 1 base short and J 0 bases short, with 13 bases between. Germline assignment: CDR1 LGHNA and CDR2 YNFKEQ. The CDR3 extends over 17 amino acids. The CDR3 reads CASSQVLMTVSGNTIYF. CDR3 DNA: TGTGCCAGCAGCCAAGTATTGATGACAGTCTCTGGAAACACCATATATTTT.

This clone was picked up one time. This sequence joins TRBV7-2 and TRBJ2-3, with D unresolved. CDR1 is SGHTA and CDR2 is FQGNSA in the germline V gene. The ends were cut back, 1 base at V and 2 bases at J, with 7 bases in the middle. This CDR3 is 14 amino acids long. CDR3 protein: CASSLDGSTDTQYF. Written as DNA, the CDR3 is TGTGCCAGCAGCTTAGACGGGTCCACAGATACGCAGTATTTT.

The chain has TRBV19 and TRBJ1-2; 11 nucleotides line up with TRBD1. V shed 8 bases and J 5 bases; nucleotides not matched to a gene: 1. From germline, CDR1 is LNHDA and CDR2 SQIVND (reference sequence). CDR3 length: 12 amino acids. The CDR3 loop reads CASGTGGYGYTF. The CDR3 nucleotides read TGTGCCAGTGGGACAGGGGGTTATGGCTACACCTTC.

This chain links TRBV4-3 with TRBJ2-1; D possibly corresponds to TRBD2 (7 bases). V was pared by 1 base and J by 6 bases, with 16 bases between. The germline gives CDR1 LGHNA, CDR2 YSLEER. The CDR3 is made up of 16 amino acids. The CDR3 loop reads CASSQGWGGRSNEQFF. In DNA form, the CDR3 reads TGCGCCAGCAGCCAAGGGTGGGGGGGGCGGAGCAATGAGCAGTTCTTC.

The chain combines TRBV9 with TRBJ1-3; 9 bases fit TRBD1. Losses at the gene ends were 2 bases for V and 6 bases for J; bases not matched to a gene: 9. The germline V gene encodes CDR1 SGDLS and CDR2 YYNGEE. The CDR3 runs to 16 residues. This CDR3 reads CASSVGQGLSLNTIYF. CDR3 in DNA: TGTGCCAGCAGCGTCGGACAGGGGTTAAGTTTAAACACCATATATTTT.

The chain joins TRBV3-1 (or the pseudogene TRBV3-2) to TRBJ1-5; D is unresolved. V dropped 4 bases and J dropped 3 bases, with 16 bases sitting between them. The V gene's germline CDR1 is LGHDT and CDR2 YNNKEL (reference sequence). CDR3 length: 16 residues. The DNA of the CDR3 is TGTGCCAGCAGCCTGCACCTAGCGGATCCCAATCAGCCCCAGCATTTT. The encoded protein is CASSLHLADPNQPQHF.

The rearrangement joins TRBV28 to TRBJ1-1; 7 bases align to TRBD1. V shed 4 bases, J shed 4 bases, and the junction held 6 bases outside the gene matches. The CDR3 sequence is 14 residues long. CDR1 MDHEN and CDR2 SYDVKM come from the germline V gene. In DNA form, the CDR3 reads TGTGCCAGCAGTTCTATGGGGACAGCCACTGAAGCTTTCTTT. The encoded protein is CASSSMGTATEAFF.

The rearrangement joins TRBV19 to TRBJ2-3; 7 nucleotides align to TRBD2. This CDR3 is built from 15 residues. The germline V gene has CDR1 LNHDA and CDR2 SQIVND (reference sequence). Trimming at V came to 0 bases and at J to 5 bases, leaving 5 bases not matched to a gene. The CDR3 sequence is CASSIERESLDTQYF. The DNA of the CDR3 is TGTGCCAGTAGTATAGAGCGGGAGTCGCTAGATACGCAGTATTTT.

This chain uses TRBV7-6 with TRBJ2-7; TRBD2 might be the D (5 bases). The CDR3 length is 15 residues. CDR1 is SGHVS and CDR2 is FNYEAQ in the germline V gene. V gave up 3 bases and J gave up 1 base, with 13 bases separating them. The CDR3 loop is CASSLGAPTSYEQYF. Here the CDR3 DNA reads TGTGCCAGCAGCTTGGGAGCGCCTACTTCCTACGAGCAGTACTTC.

This chain joins TRBV6-2 or TRBV6-3 and TRBJ1-1; TRBD1 agrees at 9 bases. The CDR3 is 17 amino acids. Looked up from germline, CDR1 is MNHEY and CDR2 is SVGEGT. V dropped 2 bases and J dropped 10; count of bases not matched to a gene: 17. The CDR3 DNA is TGTGCCAGCAGTTACCCGTATCATACCTCGGGACAGGGTCGAGCTTTCTTT. This gives the protein CASSYPYHTSGQGRAFF.

This rearrangement joins TRBV30 to TRBJ2-7; D perhaps matches TRBD1 (6 bases). Between the trimmed V and J ends, which lost 4 bases and 0 bases, there was a span of 10 bases. The CDR3 runs 13 residues. Looked up from germline, CDR1 is GTSNPN and CDR2 is SVGIG (reference sequence). The CDR3 DNA reads as TGTGCCTGGATGGTACAGGGCTCCTACGAGCAGTACTTC. Protein: CAWMVQGSYEQYF.